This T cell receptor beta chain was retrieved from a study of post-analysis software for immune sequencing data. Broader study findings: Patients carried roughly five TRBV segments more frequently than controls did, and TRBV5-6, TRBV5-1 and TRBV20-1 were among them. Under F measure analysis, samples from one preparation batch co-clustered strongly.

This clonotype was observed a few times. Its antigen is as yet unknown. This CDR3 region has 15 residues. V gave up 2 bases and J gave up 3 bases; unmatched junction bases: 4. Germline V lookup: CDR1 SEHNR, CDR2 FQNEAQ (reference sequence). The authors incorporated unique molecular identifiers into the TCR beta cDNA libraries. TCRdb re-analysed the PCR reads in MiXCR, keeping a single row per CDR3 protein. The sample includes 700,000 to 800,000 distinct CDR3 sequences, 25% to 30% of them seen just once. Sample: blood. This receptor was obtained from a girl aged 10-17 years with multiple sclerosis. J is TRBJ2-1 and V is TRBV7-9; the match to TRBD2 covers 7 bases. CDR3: CASSLREGIYNEQFF. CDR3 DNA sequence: TGTGCCAGCAGCTTAAGGGAGGGAATCTACAATGAGCAGTTCTTC.